This T cell receptor beta chain was sequenced for a study of blood T cell repertoires in COVID-19. About the research overall: Acute and convalescent COVID-19 samples came from the United States, Italy and Spain. T cells, B-cell-depleted T cells, or PBMCs provided the cDNA or gDNA that served as material.

This CDR3 has 13 residues. J lost 3 bases, V lost 6 bases, and 3 bases had no gene match. Germline V gives CDR1 SGHTA, CDR2 FQGNSA. In the original workflow: Reference gene primer amplification yielded estimated nucleated cell counts. Using immunoSEQ multiplex PCR, the repertoire was profiled, and TCRdb retains in-frame clones only, with some absent. The DNA gave D and trimming, while V, J and clone size come from that table. Among 130,000 to 150,000 clones listed, around 82% were seen once. The sequenced material came from peripheral blood. This clonotype was obtained from a human donor with acute or convalescent COVID-19. The donor label of this sample is uncertain. V and J are TRBV7-2 and TRBJ2-3, with TRBD2 matching 7 bases. Here the CDR3 reads CASRPGGTDTQYF. Here the CDR3 DNA reads TGTGCCAGCAGGCCCGGGGGGACAGATACGCAGTATTTT.